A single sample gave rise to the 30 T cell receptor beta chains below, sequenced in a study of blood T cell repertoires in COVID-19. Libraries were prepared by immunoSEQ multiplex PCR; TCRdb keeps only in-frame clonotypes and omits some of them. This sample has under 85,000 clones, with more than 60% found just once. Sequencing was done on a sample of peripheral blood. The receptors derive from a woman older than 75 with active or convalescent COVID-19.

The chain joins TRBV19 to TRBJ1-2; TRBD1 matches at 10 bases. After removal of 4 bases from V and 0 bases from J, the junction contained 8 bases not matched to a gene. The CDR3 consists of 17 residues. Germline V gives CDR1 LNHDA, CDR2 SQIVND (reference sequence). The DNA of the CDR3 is TGTGCCAGTAGTACTTGGACAGGGGGTGAACCTAACTATGGCTACACCTTC. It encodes CASSTWTGGEPNYGYTF. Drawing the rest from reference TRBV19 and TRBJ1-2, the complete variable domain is DGGITQSPKYLFRKEGQNVTLSCEQNLNHDAMYWYRQDPGQGLRLIYYSQIVNDFQKGDIAEGYSVSREKKESFPLTVTSAQKNPTAFYLCASSTWTGGEPNYGYTFGSGTRLTVV.

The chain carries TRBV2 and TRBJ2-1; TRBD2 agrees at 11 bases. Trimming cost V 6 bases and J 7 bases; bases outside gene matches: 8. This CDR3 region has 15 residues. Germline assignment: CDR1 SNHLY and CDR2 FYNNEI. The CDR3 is CASRVTSGGGNEQFF. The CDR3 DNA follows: TGTGCCAGCAGGGTTACTAGCGGGGGCGGGAATGAGCAGTTCTTC. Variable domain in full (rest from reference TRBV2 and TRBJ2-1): EPEVTQTPSHQVTQMGQEVILRCVPISNHLYFYWYRQILGQKVEFLVSFYNNEISEKSEIFDDQFSVERPDGSNFTLKIRSTKLEDSAMYFCASRVTSGGGNEQFFGPGTRLTVL.

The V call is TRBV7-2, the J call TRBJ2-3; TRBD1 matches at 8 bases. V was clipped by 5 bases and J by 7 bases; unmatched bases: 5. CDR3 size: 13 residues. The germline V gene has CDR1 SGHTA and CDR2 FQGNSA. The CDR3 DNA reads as TGTGCCAGCAGCCTTGACAGGGGACATACGCAGTATTTT. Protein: CASSLDRGHTQYF.

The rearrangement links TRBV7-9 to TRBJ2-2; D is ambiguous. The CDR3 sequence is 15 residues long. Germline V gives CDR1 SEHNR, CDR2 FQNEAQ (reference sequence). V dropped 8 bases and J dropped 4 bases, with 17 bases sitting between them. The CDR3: CASADSGQITGELFF. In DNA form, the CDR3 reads TGTGCCAGCGCCGATTCAGGCCAAATCACCGGGGAGCTGTTTTTT.

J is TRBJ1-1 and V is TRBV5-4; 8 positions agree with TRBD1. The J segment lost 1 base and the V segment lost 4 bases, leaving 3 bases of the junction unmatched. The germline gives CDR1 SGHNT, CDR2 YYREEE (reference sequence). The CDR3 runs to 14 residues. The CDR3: CASSPGQGNTEAFF. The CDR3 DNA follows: TGTGCCAGCAGCCCCGGACAGGGGAACACTGAAGCTTTCTTT.

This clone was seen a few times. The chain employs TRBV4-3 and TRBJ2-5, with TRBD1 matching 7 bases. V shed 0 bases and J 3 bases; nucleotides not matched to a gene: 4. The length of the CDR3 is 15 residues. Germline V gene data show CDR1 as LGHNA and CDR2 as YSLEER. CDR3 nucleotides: TGCGCCAGCAGCCAAGAGGGACAGAACAAAGAGACCCAGTACTTC. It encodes CASSQEGQNKETQYF.

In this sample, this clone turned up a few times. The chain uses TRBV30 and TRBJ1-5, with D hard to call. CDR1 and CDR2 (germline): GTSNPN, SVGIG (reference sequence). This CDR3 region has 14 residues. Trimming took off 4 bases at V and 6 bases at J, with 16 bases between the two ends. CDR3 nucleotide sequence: TGTGCCTGGAATTCGAGGGCGTTTGGTCAGCCCCAGCATTTT. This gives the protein CAWNSRAFGQPQHF. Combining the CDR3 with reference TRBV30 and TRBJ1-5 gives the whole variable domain SQTIHQWPATLVQPVGSPLSLECTVEGTSNPNLYWYRQAAGRGLQLLFYSVGIGQISSEVPQNLSASRPQDRQFILSSKKLLLSDSGFYLCAWNSRAFGQPQHFGDGTRLSIL.

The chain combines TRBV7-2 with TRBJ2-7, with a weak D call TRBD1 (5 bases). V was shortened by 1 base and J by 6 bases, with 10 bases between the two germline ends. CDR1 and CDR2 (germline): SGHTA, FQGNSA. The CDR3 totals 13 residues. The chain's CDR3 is CASSLEQGSEQYF. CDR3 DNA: TGTGCCAGCAGCTTAGAGCAGGGATCCGAGCAGTACTTC.

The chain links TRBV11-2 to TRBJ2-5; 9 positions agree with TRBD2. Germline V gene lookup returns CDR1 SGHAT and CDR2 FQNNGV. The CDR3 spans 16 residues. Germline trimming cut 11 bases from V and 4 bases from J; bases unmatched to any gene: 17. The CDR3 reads CARRFGGGGAGETQYF. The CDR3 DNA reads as TGTGCCCGCCGCTTCGGCGGCGGGGGGGCGGGAGAGACCCAGTACTTC.

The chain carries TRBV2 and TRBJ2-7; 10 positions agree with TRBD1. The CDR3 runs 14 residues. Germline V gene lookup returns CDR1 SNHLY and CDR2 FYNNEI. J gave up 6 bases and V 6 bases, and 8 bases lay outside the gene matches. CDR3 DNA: TGTGCCAGCAGCCCCGGGACAGGGGCGGCCGAGCAGTACTTC. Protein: CASSPGTGAAEQYF.

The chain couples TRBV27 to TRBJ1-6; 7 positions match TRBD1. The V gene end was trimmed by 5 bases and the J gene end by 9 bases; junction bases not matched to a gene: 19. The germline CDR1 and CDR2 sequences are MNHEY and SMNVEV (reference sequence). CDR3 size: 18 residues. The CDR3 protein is CASSPTTPAGGKSSPLHF. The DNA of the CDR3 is TGTGCCAGCAGTCCTACGACCCCGGCAGGGGGAAAATCTTCACCCCTCCACTTT.

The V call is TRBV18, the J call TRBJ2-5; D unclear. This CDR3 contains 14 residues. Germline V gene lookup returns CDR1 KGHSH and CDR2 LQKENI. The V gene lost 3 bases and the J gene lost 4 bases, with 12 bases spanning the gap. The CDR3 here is CASSPPSHRETQYF. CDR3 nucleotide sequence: TGTGCCAGCTCACCCCCGAGCCATCGAGAGACCCAGTACTTC.

This CDR3 reads CASSAASSYEQYF. CDR3 DNA: TGTGCCAGCAGTGCCGCTAGCTCCTACGAGCAGTACTTC. The chain joins TRBV28 to TRBJ2-7; the D is unclear. Looked up from germline, CDR1 is MDHEN and CDR2 is SYDVKM. V was cut by 5 bases and J by 0 bases, with 8 bases left in between. The CDR3 consists of 13 residues.

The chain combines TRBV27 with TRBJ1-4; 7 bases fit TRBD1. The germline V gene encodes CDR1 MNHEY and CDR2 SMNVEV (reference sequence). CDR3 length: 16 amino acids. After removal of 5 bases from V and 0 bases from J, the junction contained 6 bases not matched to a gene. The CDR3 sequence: CASSGDRASTNEKLFF. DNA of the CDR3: TGTGCCAGCAGTGGTGACAGGGCCTCAACTAATGAAAAACTGTTTTTT.

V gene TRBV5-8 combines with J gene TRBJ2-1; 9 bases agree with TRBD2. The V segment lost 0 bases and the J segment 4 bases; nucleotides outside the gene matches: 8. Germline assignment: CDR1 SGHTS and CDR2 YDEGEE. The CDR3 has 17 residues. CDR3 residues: CASSLESAGGPYNEQFF. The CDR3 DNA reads TGTGCCAGCAGCTTGGAATCGGCGGGGGGGCCTTACAATGAGCAGTTCTTC.

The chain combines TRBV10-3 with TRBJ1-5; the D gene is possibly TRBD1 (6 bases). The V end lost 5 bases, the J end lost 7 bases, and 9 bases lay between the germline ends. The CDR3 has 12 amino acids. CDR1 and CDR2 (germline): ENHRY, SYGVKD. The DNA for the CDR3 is TGTGCCATCAGTCAGGGGACGCAGCCCCAGCATTTT. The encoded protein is CAISQGTQPQHF.

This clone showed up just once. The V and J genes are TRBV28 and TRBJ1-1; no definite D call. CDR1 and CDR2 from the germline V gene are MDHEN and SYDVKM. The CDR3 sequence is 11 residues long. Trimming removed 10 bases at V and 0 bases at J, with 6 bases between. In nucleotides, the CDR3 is TGTGCCATCAAATTGAACACTGAAGCTTTCTTT. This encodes CAIKLNTEAFF.

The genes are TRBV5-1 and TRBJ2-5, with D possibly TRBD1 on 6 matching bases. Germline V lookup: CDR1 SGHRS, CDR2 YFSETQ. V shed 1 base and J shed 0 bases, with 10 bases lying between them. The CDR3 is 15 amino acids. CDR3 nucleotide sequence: TGCGCCAGCAGCTTGTCCGACAGGTACCAAGAGACCCAGTACTTC. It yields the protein CASSLSDRYQETQYF.

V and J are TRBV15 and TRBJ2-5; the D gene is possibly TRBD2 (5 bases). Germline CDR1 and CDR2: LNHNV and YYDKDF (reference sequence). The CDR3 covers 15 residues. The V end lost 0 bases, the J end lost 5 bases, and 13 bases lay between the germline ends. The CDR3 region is CATSRDLLEAETQYF. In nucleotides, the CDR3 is TGTGCCACCAGCAGAGATCTTTTGGAGGCTGAGACCCAGTACTTC.

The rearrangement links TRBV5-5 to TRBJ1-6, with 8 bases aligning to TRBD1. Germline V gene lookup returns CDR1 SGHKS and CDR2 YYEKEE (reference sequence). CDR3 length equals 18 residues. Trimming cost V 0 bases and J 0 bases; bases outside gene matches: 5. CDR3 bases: TGTGCCAGCAGCTTGGCAGGGGACAGGCTCTCCTATAATTCACCCCTCCACTTT. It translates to CASSLAGDRLSYNSPLHF.

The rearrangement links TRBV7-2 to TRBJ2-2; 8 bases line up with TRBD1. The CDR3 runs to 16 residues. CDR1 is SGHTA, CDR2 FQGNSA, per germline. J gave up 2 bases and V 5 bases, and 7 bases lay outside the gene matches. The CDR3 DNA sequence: TGTGCCAGCAGCACCCTGACAGGGGACAACACCGGGGAGCTGTTTTTT. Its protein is CASSTLTGDNTGELFF.

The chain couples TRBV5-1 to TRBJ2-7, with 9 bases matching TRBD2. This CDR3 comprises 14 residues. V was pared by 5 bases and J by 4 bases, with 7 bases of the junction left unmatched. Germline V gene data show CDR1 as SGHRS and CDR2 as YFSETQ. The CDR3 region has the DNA TGCGCCAGCAGTCGGACTAGCGAAAAGTACGAGCAGTACTTC. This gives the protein CASSRTSEKYEQYF. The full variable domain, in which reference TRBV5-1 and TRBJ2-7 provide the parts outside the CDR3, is KAGVTQTPRYLIKTRGQQVTLSCSPISGHRSVSWYQQTPGQGLQFLFEYFSETQRNKGNFPGRFSGRQFSNSRSEMNVSTLELGDSALYLCASSRTSEKYEQYFGPGTRLTVT.

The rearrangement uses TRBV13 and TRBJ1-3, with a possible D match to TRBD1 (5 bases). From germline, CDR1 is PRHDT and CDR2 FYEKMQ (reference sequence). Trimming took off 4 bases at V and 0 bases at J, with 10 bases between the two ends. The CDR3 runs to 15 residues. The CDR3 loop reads CASSYLGGSGNTIYF. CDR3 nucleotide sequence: TGTGCCAGCAGCTATCTCGGGGGCTCTGGAAACACCATATATTTT.

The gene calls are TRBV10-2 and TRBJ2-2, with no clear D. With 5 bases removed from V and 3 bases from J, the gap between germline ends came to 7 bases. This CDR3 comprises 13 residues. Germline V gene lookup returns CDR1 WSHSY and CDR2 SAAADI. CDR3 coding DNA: TGCGCCAGCAGTCCCGGGTACACCGGGGAGCTGTTTTTT. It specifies CASSPGYTGELFF.

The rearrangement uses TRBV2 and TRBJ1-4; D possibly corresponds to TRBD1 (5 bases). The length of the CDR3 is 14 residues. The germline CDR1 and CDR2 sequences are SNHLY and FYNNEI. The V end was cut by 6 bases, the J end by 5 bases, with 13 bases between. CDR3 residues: CASREGRENEKLFF. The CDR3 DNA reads TGTGCCAGCAGGGAGGGGAGGGAGAATGAAAAACTGTTTTTT.

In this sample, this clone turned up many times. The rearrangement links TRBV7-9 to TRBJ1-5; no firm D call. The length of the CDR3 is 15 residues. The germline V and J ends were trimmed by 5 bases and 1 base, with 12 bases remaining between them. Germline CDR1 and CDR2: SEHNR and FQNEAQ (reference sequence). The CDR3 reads CASSPQHGSNQPQHF. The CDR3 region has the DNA TGTGCCAGCAGCCCCCAGCACGGGAGCAATCAGCCCCAGCATTTT.

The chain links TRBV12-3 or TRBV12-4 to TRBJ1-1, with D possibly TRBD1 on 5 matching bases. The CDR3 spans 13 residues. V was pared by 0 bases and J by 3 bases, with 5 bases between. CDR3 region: CASSLAGDTEAFF. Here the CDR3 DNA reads TGTGCCAGCAGTTTAGCAGGGGACACTGAAGCTTTCTTT.

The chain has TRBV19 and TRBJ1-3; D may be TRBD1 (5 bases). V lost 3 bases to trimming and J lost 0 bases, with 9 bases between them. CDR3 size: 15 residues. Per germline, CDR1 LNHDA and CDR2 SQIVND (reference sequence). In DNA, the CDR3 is TGTGCCAGTAGTATGAACAGGAACTCTGGAAACACCATATATTTT. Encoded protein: CASSMNRNSGNTIYF.

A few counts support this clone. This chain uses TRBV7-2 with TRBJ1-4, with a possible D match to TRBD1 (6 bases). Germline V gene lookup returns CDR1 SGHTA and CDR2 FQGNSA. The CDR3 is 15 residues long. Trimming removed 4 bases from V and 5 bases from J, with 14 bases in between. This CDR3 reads CASSSGGRGNEKLFF. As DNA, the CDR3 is TGTGCCAGCAGCTCGGGGGGCAGGGGAAATGAAAAACTGTTTTTT.

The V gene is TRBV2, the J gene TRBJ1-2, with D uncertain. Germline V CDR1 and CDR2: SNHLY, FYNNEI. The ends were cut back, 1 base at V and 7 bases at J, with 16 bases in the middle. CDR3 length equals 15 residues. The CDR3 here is CASSEGMTGVVGYTF. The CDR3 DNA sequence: TGTGCCAGCAGTGAAGGGATGACGGGTGTTGTTGGCTACACCTTC.